Listed below are T cell receptor beta chains from one sample, sequenced in a study of OX40 agonist ivuxolimab in advanced cancers. The data were produced by immunoSEQ multiplex PCR, yet TCRdb's version contains in-frame clones alone and is incomplete. Of approximately 24,000 clones listed, roughly 82% are singletons. This specimen was CD4+ or CD8+ T cells sorted from blood, taken in a trial of the OX40 agonist ivuxolimab. The receptors were sampled from an adult with an advanced solid tumor such as melanoma, head and neck, liver or kidney cancer. Each CDR3 is given with its conserved first and last residue. A D gene is named only where the DNA matches it firmly. The size entry is marked missing in some rows and otherwise reads once, few, many or a size class.

abundance: .; j_gene: TRBJ1-2; v_gene: TRBV19; d_gene: TRBD1; CDR3nt: TGTGCCAGTAGTAGGCCTTCAGGGGGCGACTATGGCTACACCTTC; CDR3aa: CASSRPSGGDYGYTF
abundance: .; j_gene: TRBJ1-2; v_gene: TRBV4-3; d_gene: TRBD1; CDR3nt: TGCGCCAGCAGCCAAGACCACGGGACAGGGGATGGCTACACCTTC; CDR3aa: CASSQDHGTGDGYTF
abundance: .; j_gene: TRBJ2-7; v_gene: TRBV25-1; d_gene: TRBD1; CDR3nt: TGTGCCAGCAGTGACTCCGGGACAGGGTCATGGGAGCAGTACTTC; CDR3aa: CASSDSGTGSWEQYF
abundance: once; j_gene: TRBJ2-2; v_gene: TRBV5-4; d_gene: TRBD2; CDR3nt: TGTGCCAGCAGCCGGGGGGAGACCGGGGAGCTGTTTTTT; CDR3aa: CASSRGETGELFF
abundance: .; j_gene: TRBJ2-5; v_gene: TRBV7-6; d_gene: TRBD2; CDR3nt: TGTGCCAGCAGCTCCGGACTAGCGGGGAGAGGAGAGACCCAGTACTTC; CDR3aa: CASSSGLAGRGETQYF
abundance: .; j_gene: TRBJ1-1; v_gene: TRBV4-3; d_gene: TRBD1; CDR3nt: TGCGCCAGCAGCCACCCCTCACAGGGGAGTACTGAAGCTTTCTTT; CDR3aa: CASSHPSQGSTEAFF
abundance: .; j_gene: TRBJ1-1; v_gene: TRBV6-5; d_gene: .; CDR3nt: TGTGCCAGCAGTTATCTAGGACCCGAAGCTTTCTTT; CDR3aa: CASSYLGPEAFF
abundance: .; j_gene: TRBJ2-7; v_gene: TRBV13; d_gene: .; CDR3nt: TGTGCCAGCAGTGACGTGTACGAGCAGTACTTC; CDR3aa: CASSDVYEQYF
abundance: .; j_gene: TRBJ2-6; v_gene: TRBV29-1; d_gene: .; CDR3nt: TGCAGCGCTGTAGCGGGACAGCGCTCTGGGGCCAACGTCCTGACTTTC; CDR3aa: CSAVAGQRSGANVLTF
abundance: .; j_gene: TRBJ2-7; v_gene: TRBV7-9; d_gene: .; CDR3nt: TGTGCGGAGACAACAGGCTCCTACGAGCAGTACTTC; CDR3aa: CAETTGSYEQYF
abundance: .; j_gene: TRBJ2-7; v_gene: TRBV5-8; d_gene: .; CDR3nt: TGTGCCAGCAGCTTGGGCGGCTACGAGCAGTACTTC; CDR3aa: CASSLGGYEQYF
abundance: .; j_gene: TRBJ1-4; v_gene: TRBV5-5; d_gene: TRBD1; CDR3nt: TGTGCCAGCAGCTTGGCGGGACAGGGAAGTTGGAATGAAAAACTGTTTTTT; CDR3aa: CASSLAGQGSWNEKLFF
abundance: .; j_gene: TRBJ2-7; v_gene: TRBV12-5; d_gene: TRBD1; CDR3nt: TGTGCTAGTGGTTTGGCGACAGGGGGTTACGAGCAGTACTTC; CDR3aa: CASGLATGGYEQYF
abundance: .; j_gene: TRBJ2-7; v_gene: TRBV4-1; d_gene: TRBD1; CDR3nt: TGCGCCAGCAGCCAGAGAGGGGACAGGGACTTTTCCTCGGAGCAGTACTTC; CDR3aa: CASSQRGDRDFSSEQYF
abundance: medium-sized; j_gene: TRBJ2-7; v_gene: TRBV7-9; d_gene: .; CDR3nt: TGTGCCAGCAGCTCTCGTCCAGGTGGAACCGTCGGCTACGAGCAGTACTTC; CDR3aa: CASSSRPGGTVGYEQYF
abundance: medium-sized; j_gene: TRBJ1-6; v_gene: TRBV6-5; d_gene: TRBD1; CDR3nt: TGTGCCAGCAGGATGACAGGGAGGAATTCACCCCTCCACTTT; CDR3aa: CASRMTGRNSPLHF
abundance: .; j_gene: TRBJ2-7; v_gene: TRBV5-8; d_gene: .; CDR3nt: TGTGCCAGCAGCTTCGGCGGGGACTACGAGCAGTACTTC; CDR3aa: CASSFGGDYEQYF
abundance: .; j_gene: TRBJ2-7; v_gene: TRBV6-5; d_gene: .; CDR3nt: TGTGCCAGCAAAAGGGGATCCTACGAGCAGTACTTC; CDR3aa: CASKRGSYEQYF
abundance: .; j_gene: TRBJ2-3; v_gene: TRBV2; d_gene: TRBD1; CDR3nt: TGTGCCAGCATTGAAGGGGGACAGTACACAGATACGCAGTATTTT; CDR3aa: CASIEGGQYTDTQYF
abundance: .; j_gene: TRBJ2-2; v_gene: TRBV19; d_gene: .; CDR3nt: TGTGCCAGTAGTATCGGGCGGGTTGAGCTGTTTTTT; CDR3aa: CASSIGRVELFF
abundance: .; j_gene: TRBJ1-2; v_gene: TRBV11-2; d_gene: .; CDR3nt: TGTGCCAGCAGCTCCTCAGGACCATTCTACACCTTC; CDR3aa: CASSSSGPFYTF
abundance: .; j_gene: TRBJ2-5; v_gene: TRBV28; d_gene: .; CDR3nt: TGTGCCAGCAACCAGTATAGTGGGCAAGAGACCCAGTACTTC; CDR3aa: CASNQYSGQETQYF
abundance: .; j_gene: TRBJ2-7; v_gene: TRBV28; d_gene: .; CDR3nt: TGTGCCAGCAGTTTGTACAGGGTCTACGAGCAGTACTTC; CDR3aa: CASSLYRVYEQYF
abundance: .; j_gene: TRBJ2-7; v_gene: TRBV5-4; d_gene: .; CDR3nt: TGTGCCAGCAGCTTGGACCTCTACGAGCAGTACTTC; CDR3aa: CASSLDLYEQYF
abundance: .; j_gene: TRBJ2-4; v_gene: TRBV12-2; d_gene: .; CDR3nt: TGTGCAAGTCCCCCCGTCCCGCAGGTTCCTAGCCAAAACATTCAGTACTTC; CDR3aa: CASPPVPQVPSQNIQYF
abundance: medium-sized; j_gene: TRBJ2-5; v_gene: TRBV6-7; d_gene: .; CDR3nt: TGTGCCAGCAGTTACTCGAGCGCGGTAAAAGAGACCCAGTACTTC; CDR3aa: CASSYSSAVKETQYF
abundance: .; j_gene: TRBJ1-1; v_gene: TRBV5-5; d_gene: .; CDR3nt: TGTGCCAGCAGCTTGGTTGGACAAAGGAACACTGAAGCTTTCTTT; CDR3aa: CASSLVGQRNTEAFF
abundance: .; j_gene: TRBJ2-7; v_gene: TRBV7-8; d_gene: TRBD1; CDR3nt: TGTGCCAGCAGCTTAGATGCGACAGGGAACGAGCAGTACTTC; CDR3aa: CASSLDATGNEQYF
abundance: once; j_gene: TRBJ2-7; v_gene: TRBV7-8; d_gene: .; CDR3nt: TGTGCCAGCAGCTTATGGGAAACCTACGAGCAGTACTTC; CDR3aa: CASSLWETYEQYF
abundance: .; j_gene: TRBJ2-1; v_gene: TRBV2; d_gene: TRBD2; CDR3nt: TGTGCCAGCAGGAGGGACTACTTAAGCTCCTACAATGAGCAGTTCTTC; CDR3aa: CASRRDYLSSYNEQFF
abundance: .; j_gene: TRBJ1-1; v_gene: TRBV2; d_gene: .; CDR3nt: TGTGCCAGCAGTGAACAGGCGATGAACACTGAAGCTTTCTTT; CDR3aa: CASSEQAMNTEAFF
abundance: .; j_gene: TRBJ2-3; v_gene: TRBV6-4; d_gene: TRBD1; CDR3nt: TGTGCCAGCAGTGACCAGGGGGCTAGCACAGATACGCAGTATTTT; CDR3aa: CASSDQGASTDTQYF
abundance: .; j_gene: TRBJ1-2; v_gene: TRBV19; d_gene: TRBD1; CDR3nt: TGTGCCAGTAGCCAGGGGGCGGACGGCTACACCTTC; CDR3aa: CASSQGADGYTF
abundance: .; j_gene: TRBJ2-7; v_gene: TRBV7-2; d_gene: TRBD1; CDR3nt: TGTGCCAGCAGCTTGGGACAGGGGGCCTACGAGCAGTACTTC; CDR3aa: CASSLGQGAYEQYF
abundance: .; j_gene: TRBJ2-1; v_gene: TRBV18; d_gene: TRBD2; CDR3nt: TGTGCCAGCTCACCTAGCGGGGGCCCCACCAACAACTACAATGAGCAGTTCTTC; CDR3aa: CASSPSGGPTNNYNEQFF
abundance: .; j_gene: TRBJ1-2; v_gene: TRBV27; d_gene: TRBD1; CDR3nt: TGTGCCAGCAGTTTTGGGACAGGAACCGCCTATGGCTACACCTTC; CDR3aa: CASSFGTGTAYGYTF
abundance: .; j_gene: TRBJ1-2; v_gene: TRBV5-6; d_gene: .; CDR3nt: TGTGCCAGCAGCTTGGAAGGTCTGGGTTTCTATGGCTACACCTTC; CDR3aa: CASSLEGLGFYGYTF